One sample yielded the 4 T cell receptor beta chains listed below, sequenced in a study of vaccination and CD4 T cells after COVID-19. With the Oncomine TCR Beta short-read assay, DNA from cultured CD4+ T cells was sequenced. MiXCR, run by TCRdb on the PCR reads, gives a single entry per CDR3 protein. The sample lists under 25,000 distinct CDR3 sequences, roughly two fifths occurring once. Treatment described: approximately 9-day PBMC culture with coronavirus spike peptide pools or control peptides (ViraFEST assay). No antigen is known for these receptors. This material consisted of CD4+ T cells from blood, cultured in vitro, taken after SARS-CoV-2 vaccination. Receptors originate from a human donor who had recovered from COVID-19.

The chain uses TRBV20-1 and TRBJ2-5; 7 nucleotides agree with TRBD2. Germline assignment: CDR1 DFQATT and CDR2 SNEGSKA (reference sequence). V trimming: 0 bases; J trimming: 5 bases; junction bases outside the gene matches: 3. The CDR3 is 13 amino acids. As DNA, the CDR3 is TGCAGTGCTAGAGAGACTAGCCGGGAGACCCAGTACTTC. Encoded protein: CSARETSRETQYF.

The chain carries TRBV19 and TRBJ1-5; D remains ambiguous. Germline CDR1 LNHDA, CDR2 SQIVND (reference sequence). The germline V and J ends were trimmed by 7 bases and 5 bases, with 15 bases remaining between them. The CDR3 is 14 amino acids. CDR3 in DNA: TGTGCCAGTACCCCGGGCCTCTACTATCAGCCCCAGCATTTT. This gives the protein CASTPGLYYQPQHF.

The chain employs TRBV9 and TRBJ1-2; TRBD1 matches at 9 bases. CDR1 SGDLS and CDR2 YYNGEE come from the germline V gene. The junction had 10 bases not matched to a gene; V was cut back by 1 base and J by 6 bases. This CDR3 is 16 amino acids long. As DNA, the CDR3 is TGTGCCAGCAGCGTATCAAGGAGACAGGGGGAGGATGGCTACACCTTC. This translates into CASSVSRRQGEDGYTF. The variable domain in full, completed from reference TRBV9 and TRBJ1-2, reads DSGVTQTPKHLITATGQRVTLRCSPRSGDLSVYWYQQSLDQGLQFLIQYYNGEERAKGNILERFSAQQFPDLHSELNLSSLELGDSALYFCASSVSRRQGEDGYTFGSGTRLTVV.

CDR3 sequence reads: CSASSRTGAVSEQYF. The CDR3 DNA reads TGCAGTGCTAGCTCAAGGACAGGGGCGGTGAGCGAGCAGTACTTC. The V gene is TRBV20-1, the J gene TRBJ2-7, with 9 bases identical to TRBD1. CDR3 length: 15 amino acids. Germline trimming cut 3 bases from V and 6 bases from J; bases unmatched to any gene: 12. The germline CDR1 and CDR2 sequences are DFQATT and SNEGSKA (reference sequence).